This TCR beta chain is from a study of control samples from healthy donors and cancer patients. Germline values: CDR1 LNHDA, CDR2 SQIVND (reference sequence). The CDR3 is 16 amino acids. V shed 7 bases and J shed 0 bases, with 17 bases lying between them. The repertoire was sequenced with immunoSEQ multiplex PCR; TCRdb's copy has only in-frame clones and lacks some. The sample yields under 150,000 clones, around 90% seen once. Sequenced material: blood. The TCR was taken from a man aged 25 to 45 in good health. This chain joins TRBV19 and TRBJ2-3, with unresolved D. The CDR3 coding sequence is TGTGCCAGTAACGATCCCGACGGTTACAGCACAGATACGCAGTATTTT. Protein: CASNDPDGYSTDTQYF.